This T cell receptor (beta chain) comes out of a study of T-cell memory formation after mild COVID-19. A few counts support this clonotype. MiXCR was run by TCRdb on the 5' RACE reads, yielding one entry per CDR3 protein. Of approximately 440,000 distinct CDR3 sequences in the sample, roughly 20% are singletons; the top ten hold around 8%. Sequences were obtained from PBMCs or a T cell subset sorted from them (not recorded which). This receptor was taken from an adult woman who had mild COVID-19 (a few samples of this study predate the infection). Cell type and time point are not known.

CDR3 residues: CASRDTSGSREQFF. CDR3 DNA sequence: TGCGCCAGCAGGGATACTAGCGGGAGCCGCGAGCAGTTCTTC. This rearrangement joins TRBV5-1 to TRBJ2-1, with 11 bases that match TRBD2. The CDR3 is made up of 14 amino acids. Germline loops: CDR1 SGHRS, CDR2 YFSETQ. V gave up 5 bases and J gave up 10 bases; unmatched junction bases: 8.